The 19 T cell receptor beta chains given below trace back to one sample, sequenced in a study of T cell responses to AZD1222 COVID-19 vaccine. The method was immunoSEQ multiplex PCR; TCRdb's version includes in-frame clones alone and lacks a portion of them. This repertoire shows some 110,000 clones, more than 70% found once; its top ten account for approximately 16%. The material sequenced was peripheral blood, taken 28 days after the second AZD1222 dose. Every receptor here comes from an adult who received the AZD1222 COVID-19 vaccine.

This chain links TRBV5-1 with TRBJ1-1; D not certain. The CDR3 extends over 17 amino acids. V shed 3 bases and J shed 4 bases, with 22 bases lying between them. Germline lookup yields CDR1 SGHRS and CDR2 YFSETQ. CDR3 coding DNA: TGCGCCAGCAGCTGGACGGGCCGCCCTGGAGGGAGCACTGAAGCTTTCTTT. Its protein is CASSWTGRPGGSTEAFF.

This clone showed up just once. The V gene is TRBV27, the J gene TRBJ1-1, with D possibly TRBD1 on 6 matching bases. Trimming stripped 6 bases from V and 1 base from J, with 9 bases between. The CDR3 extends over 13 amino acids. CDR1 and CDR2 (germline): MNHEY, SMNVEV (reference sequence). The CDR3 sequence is CASSLQGNTEAFF. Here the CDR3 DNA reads TGTGCCAGCAGCTTACAGGGGAACACTGAAGCTTTCTTT.

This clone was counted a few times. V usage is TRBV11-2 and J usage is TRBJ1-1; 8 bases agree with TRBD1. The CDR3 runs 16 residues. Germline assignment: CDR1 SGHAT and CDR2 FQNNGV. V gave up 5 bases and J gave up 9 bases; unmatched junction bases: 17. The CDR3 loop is CASSRGTGAEDRQAFF. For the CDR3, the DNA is TGTGCCAGCAGCCGAGGGACAGGTGCTGAAGATAGACAAGCTTTCTTT.

The CDR3 protein is CASSPPSRDSLGYTF. The CDR3, as DNA: TGTGCCAGCTCACCACCCAGCCGGGACTCCCTTGGCTACACCTTC. This chain uses TRBV18 with TRBJ1-2, with D maybe TRBD1 (5 bases). The germline gives CDR1 KGHSH, CDR2 LQKENI. The CDR3 contains 15 residues. Trimming shortened V by 0 bases and J by 7 bases, and 15 bases separated the two germline ends.

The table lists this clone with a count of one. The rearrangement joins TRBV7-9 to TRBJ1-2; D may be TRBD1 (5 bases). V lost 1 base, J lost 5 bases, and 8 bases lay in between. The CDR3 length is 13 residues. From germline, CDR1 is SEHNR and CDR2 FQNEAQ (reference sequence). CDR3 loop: CASSLDQGYGYTF. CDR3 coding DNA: TGTGCCAGCAGCTTAGATCAGGGTTATGGCTACACCTTC.

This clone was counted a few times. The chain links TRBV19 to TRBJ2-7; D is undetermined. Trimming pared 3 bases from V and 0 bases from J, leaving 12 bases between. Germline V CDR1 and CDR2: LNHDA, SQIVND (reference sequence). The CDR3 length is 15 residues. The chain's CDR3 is CASSMGDMDSYEQYF. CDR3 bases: TGTGCCAGTAGTATGGGTGACATGGACTCCTACGAGCAGTACTTC.

CDR3: CASSGDPYKNTEAFF. CDR3 nucleotides: TGTGCCAGTAGTGGCGATCCATATAAAAACACTGAAGCTTTCTTT. The rearrangement uses TRBV19 and TRBJ1-1; D remains ambiguous. Germline V gives CDR1 LNHDA, CDR2 SQIVND (reference sequence). V was shortened by 5 bases and J by 2 bases, with 15 bases between the two germline ends. The CDR3 is 15 residues long.

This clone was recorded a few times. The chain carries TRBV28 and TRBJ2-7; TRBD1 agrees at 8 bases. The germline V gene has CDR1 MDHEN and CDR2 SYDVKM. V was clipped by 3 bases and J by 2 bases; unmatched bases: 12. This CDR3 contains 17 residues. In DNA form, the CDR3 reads TGTGCCAGCAGTTTGGGAACCGGGACAGGTTGGGCCTACGAGCAGTACTTC. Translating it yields CASSLGTGTGWAYEQYF.

CDR3 sequence: CASSLPGGMNTEAFF. The CDR3 DNA sequence: TGTGCCAGCAGCTTGCCGGGGGGAATGAACACTGAAGCTTTCTTT. This chain joins TRBV5-6 and TRBJ1-1; a weak D match, TRBD1 (5 bases). The germline V and J ends were trimmed by 1 base and 0 bases, with 10 bases remaining between them. Germline CDR1 reads SGHDT; CDR2 reads YYEEEE. CDR3 length: 15 residues.

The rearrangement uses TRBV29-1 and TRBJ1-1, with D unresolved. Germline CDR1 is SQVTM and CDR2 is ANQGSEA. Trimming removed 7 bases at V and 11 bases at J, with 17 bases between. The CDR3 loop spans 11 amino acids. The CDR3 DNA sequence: TGCAGCGACATCGACCGCGCTAGGGCTTTCTTT. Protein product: CSDIDRARAFF.

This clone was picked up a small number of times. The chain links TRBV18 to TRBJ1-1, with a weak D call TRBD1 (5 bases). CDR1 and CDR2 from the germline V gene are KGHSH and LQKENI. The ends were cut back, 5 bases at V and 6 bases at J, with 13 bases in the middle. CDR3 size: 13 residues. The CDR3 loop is CASSFTQGAEAFF. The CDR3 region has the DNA TGTGCCAGCTCATTTACCCAGGGCGCTGAAGCTTTCTTT.

The DNA for the CDR3 is TGTGCCAGCAGCATGTTTGGAGGGAAAGGGCTGTTTTTT. Translating gives CASSMFGGKGLFF. This sequence joins TRBV7-2 and TRBJ2-2; a possible D gene is TRBD2 (6 bases). Germline values: CDR1 SGHTA, CDR2 FQGNSA. The CDR3 totals 13 residues. Trimming pared 5 bases from V and 13 bases from J, leaving 17 bases between.

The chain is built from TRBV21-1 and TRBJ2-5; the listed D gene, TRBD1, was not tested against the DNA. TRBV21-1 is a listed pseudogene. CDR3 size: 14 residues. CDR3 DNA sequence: TGTGCCAGCAGCGAAAGGACAGGGCAAGAGACCCAGTACTTC. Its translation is CASSERTGQETQYF.

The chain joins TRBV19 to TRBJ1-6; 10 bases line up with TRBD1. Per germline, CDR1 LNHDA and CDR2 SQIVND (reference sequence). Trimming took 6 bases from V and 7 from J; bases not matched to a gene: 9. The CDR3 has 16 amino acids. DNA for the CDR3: TGTGCCAGTAGACCGGGACAGGGGAGGTGGAATTCACCCCTCCACTTT. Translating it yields CASRPGQGRWNSPLHF.

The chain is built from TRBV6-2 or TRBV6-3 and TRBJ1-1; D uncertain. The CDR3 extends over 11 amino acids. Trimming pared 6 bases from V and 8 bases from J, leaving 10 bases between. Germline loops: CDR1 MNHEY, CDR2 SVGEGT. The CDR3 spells CASSPDGEAFF. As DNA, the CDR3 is TGTGCCAGCAGCCCAGATGGAGAAGCTTTCTTT.

This CDR3 is CASSFTRDRVYEQYF. The CDR3 nucleotides are TGTGCCAGCAGCTTCACCCGGGACAGGGTTTACGAGCAGTACTTC. V gene TRBV13 combines with J gene TRBJ2-7; TRBD1 agrees at 9 bases. V trimming: 3 bases; J trimming: 4 bases; junction bases outside the gene matches: 7. CDR1 is PRHDT, CDR2 FYEKMQ, per germline (reference sequence). The CDR3 is made up of 15 amino acids.

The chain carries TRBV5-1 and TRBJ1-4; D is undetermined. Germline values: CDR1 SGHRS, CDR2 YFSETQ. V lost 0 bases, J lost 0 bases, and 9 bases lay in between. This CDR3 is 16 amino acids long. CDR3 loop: CASSLAFRTTNEKLFF. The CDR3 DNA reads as TGCGCCAGCAGCTTGGCGTTTAGGACAACTAATGAAAAACTGTTTTTT.

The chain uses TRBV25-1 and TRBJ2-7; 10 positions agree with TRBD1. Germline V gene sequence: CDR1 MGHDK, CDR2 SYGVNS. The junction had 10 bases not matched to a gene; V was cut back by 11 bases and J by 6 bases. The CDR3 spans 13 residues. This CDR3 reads CACGTGVGREQYF. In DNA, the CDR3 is TGTGCCTGCGGGACAGGGGTCGGGCGCGAGCAGTACTTC.

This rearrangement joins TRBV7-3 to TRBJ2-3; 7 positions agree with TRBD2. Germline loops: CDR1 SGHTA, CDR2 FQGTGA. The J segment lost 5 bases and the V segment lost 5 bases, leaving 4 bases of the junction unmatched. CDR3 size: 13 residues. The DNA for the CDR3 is TGTGCCAGCAGCAAAAGGGAGGGAGATACGCAGTATTTT. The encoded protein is CASSKREGDTQYF.